The entry below describes one T cell receptor beta chain. The data are from a study of control samples from healthy donors and cancer patients. Germline CDR1 reads LNHNV; CDR2 reads YYDKDF (reference sequence). V was pared by 2 bases and J by 0 bases, with 10 bases between. This CDR3 has 16 residues. The method was immunoSEQ multiplex PCR; TCRdb's version includes in-frame clones alone and lacks a portion of them. The sample has 150,000 or so clones; around 93% are singletons. The sample comprised blood. J is TRBJ1-4 and V is TRBV15; D is perhaps TRBD1 (5 bases). The sequence was obtained from a woman in her forties or fifties in good health. The CDR3 sequence is CATSRRQSPTNEKLFF. For the CDR3, the DNA is TGTGCCACCAGCAGACGACAGTCCCCAACTAATGAAAAACTGTTTTTT.